The clone carrying this T cell receptor beta chain showed up just a few times. This sample is part of a study of glioma-infiltrating T cells. This CDR3 contains 13 residues. Germline V lookup: CDR1 SGHNT, CDR2 YYREEE (reference sequence). Trimming cost V 4 bases and J 6 bases, with 12 bases left between them. TCR alpha and beta CDR3 regions were amplified from RNA using iRepertoire nested multiplex PCR. Tissue mRNA or PBMC total RNA, 100-400 ng, went into one-step reverse transcription and amplification. A single record per CDR3 protein comes from TCRdb applying MiXCR to the multiplex PCR reads. The sample comprises over 140,000 distinct CDR3 sequences, more than 35% of which are singletons, and more than 15% rests with the top ten.

The rearrangement uses TRBV5-4 and TRBJ2-3; D might be TRBD1 (5 bases). This receptor was obtained from a human donor with low-grade glioma or glioblastoma, undergoing nonglioma brain surgery, or in good health (not recorded which). The sample was glioma tissue, nonneoplastic brain tissue, or PBMCs (not recorded which). The CDR3 region is CASSRWGKDTQYF. The CDR3 DNA follows: TGTGCCAGCAGCCGGTGGGGCAAGGATACGCAGTATTTT.